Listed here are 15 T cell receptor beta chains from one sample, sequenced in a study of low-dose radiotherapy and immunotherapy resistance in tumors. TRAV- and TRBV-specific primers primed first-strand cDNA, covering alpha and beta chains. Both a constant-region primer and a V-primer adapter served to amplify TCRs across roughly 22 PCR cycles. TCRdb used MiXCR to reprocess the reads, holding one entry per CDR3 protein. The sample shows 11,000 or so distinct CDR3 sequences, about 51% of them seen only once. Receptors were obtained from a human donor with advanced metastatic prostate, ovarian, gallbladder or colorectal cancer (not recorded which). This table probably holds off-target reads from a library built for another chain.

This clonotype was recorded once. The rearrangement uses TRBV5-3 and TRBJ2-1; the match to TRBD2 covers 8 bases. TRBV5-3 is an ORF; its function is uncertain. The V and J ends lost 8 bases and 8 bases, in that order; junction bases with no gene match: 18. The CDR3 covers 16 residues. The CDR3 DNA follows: TGTGCCAGCAGCCCCCGCGGGGTAGCGGGGCCTGATGAGCAGTTCTTC. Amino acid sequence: CASSPRGVAGPDEQFF.

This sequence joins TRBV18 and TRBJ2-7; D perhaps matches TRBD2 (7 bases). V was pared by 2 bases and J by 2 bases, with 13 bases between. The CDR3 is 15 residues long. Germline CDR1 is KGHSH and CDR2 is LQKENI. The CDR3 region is CASSPETGRAYEQYF. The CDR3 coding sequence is TGTGCCAGCTCACCAGAAACAGGGAGGGCCTACGAGCAGTACTTC. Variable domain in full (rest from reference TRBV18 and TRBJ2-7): NAGVMQNPRHLVRRRGQEARLRCSPMKGHSHVYWYRQLPEEGLKFMVYLQKENIIDESGMPKERFSAEFPKEGPSILRIQQVVRGDSAAYFCASSPETGRAYEQYFGPGTRLTVT.

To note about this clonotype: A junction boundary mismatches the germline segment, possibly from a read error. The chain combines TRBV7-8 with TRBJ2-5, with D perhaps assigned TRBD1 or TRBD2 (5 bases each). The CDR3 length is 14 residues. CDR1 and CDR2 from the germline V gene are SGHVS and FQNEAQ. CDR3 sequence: CASSLAREEETQYF. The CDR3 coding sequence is TGTGCCAGCAGCCTAGCCAGGGAAGAAGAGACCCAGTACTTC.

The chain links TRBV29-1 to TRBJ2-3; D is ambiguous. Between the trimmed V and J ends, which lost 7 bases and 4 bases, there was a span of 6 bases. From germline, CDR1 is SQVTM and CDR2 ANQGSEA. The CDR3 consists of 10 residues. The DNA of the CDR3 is TGCAGCGCAATAGCAGATACGCAGTATTTT. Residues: CSAIADTQYF.

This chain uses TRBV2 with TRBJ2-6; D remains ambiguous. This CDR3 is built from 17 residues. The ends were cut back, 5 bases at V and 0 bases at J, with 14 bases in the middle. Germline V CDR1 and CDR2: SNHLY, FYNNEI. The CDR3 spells CASSPPPHVSGANVLTF. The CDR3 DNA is TGTGCCAGCAGTCCGCCGCCGCATGTCTCTGGGGCCAACGTCCTGACTTTC.

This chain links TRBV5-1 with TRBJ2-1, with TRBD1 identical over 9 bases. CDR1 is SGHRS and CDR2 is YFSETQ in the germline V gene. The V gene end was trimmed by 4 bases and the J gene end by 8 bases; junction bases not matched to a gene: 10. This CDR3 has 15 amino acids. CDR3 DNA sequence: TGCGCCAGCAGCCAACTGGACAGGGGCCGGGATGAGCAGTTCTTC. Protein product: CASSQLDRGRDEQFF. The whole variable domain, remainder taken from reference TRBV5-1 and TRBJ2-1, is KAGVTQTPRYLIKTRGQQVTLSCSPISGHRSVSWYQQTPGQGLQFLFEYFSETQRNKGNFPGRFSGRQFSNSRSEMNVSTLELGDSALYLCASSQLDRGRDEQFFGPGTRLTVL.

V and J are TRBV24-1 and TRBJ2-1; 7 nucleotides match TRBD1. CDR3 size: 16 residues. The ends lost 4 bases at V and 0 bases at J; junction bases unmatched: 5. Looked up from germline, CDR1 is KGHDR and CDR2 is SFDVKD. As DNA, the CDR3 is TGTGCCACCAGTGACCCAGGGGGAAGCTCCTACAATGAGCAGTTCTTC. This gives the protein CATSDPGGSSYNEQFF.

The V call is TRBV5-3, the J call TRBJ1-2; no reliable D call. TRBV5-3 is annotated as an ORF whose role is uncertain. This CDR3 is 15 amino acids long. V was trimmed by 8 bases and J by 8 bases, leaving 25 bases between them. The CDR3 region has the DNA TGTGCCAGCAGCCTGCTAGGAGATGACGCGACGGGCTACACCTTC. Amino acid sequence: CASSLLGDDATGYTF.

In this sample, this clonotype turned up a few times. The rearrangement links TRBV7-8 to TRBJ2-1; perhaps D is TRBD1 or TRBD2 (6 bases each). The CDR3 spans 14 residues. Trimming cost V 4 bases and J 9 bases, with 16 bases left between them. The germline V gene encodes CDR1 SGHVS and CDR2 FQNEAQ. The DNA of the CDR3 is TGTGCCAGCAGCTCCCGGGGGCGTACCGGTGAGCAGTTCTTC. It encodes CASSSRGRTGEQFF.

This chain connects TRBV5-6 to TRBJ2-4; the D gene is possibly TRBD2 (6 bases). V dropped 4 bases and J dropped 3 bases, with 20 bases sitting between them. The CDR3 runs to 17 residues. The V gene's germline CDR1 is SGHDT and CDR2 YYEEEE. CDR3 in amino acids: CASSIAKGGVGKNIQYF. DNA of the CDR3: TGTGCCAGCAGCATCGCTAAAGGCGGGGTTGGCAAAAACATTCAGTACTTC. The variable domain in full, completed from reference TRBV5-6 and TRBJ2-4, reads DAGVTQSPTHLIKTRGQQVTLRCSPKSGHDTVSWYQQALGQGPQFIFQYYEEEERQRGNFPDRFSGHQFPNYSSELNVNALLLGDSALYLCASSIAKGGVGKNIQYFGAGTRLSVL.

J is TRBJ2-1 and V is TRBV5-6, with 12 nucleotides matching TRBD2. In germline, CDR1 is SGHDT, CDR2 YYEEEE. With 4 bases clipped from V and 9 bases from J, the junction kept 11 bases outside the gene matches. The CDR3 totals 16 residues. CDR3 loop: CASSPNGLAGRGEQFF. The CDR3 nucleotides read TGTGCCAGCAGCCCGAACGGACTAGCGGGGAGGGGTGAGCAGTTCTTC.

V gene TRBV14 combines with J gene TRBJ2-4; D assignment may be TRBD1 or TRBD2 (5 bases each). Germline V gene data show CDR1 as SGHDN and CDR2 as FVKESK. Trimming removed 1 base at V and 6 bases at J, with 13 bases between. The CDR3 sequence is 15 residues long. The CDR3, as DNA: TGTGCCAGCAGCCAAGTCTTGGGGGAAACAAACATTCAGTACTTC. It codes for CASSQVLGETNIQYF.

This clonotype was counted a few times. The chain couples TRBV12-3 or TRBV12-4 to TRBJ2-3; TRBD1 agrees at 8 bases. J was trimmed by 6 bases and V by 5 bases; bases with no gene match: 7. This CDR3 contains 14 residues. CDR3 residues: CASSQGAVGDTQYF. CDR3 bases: TGTGCCAGCAGTCAGGGGGCGGTGGGGGATACGCAGTATTTT.

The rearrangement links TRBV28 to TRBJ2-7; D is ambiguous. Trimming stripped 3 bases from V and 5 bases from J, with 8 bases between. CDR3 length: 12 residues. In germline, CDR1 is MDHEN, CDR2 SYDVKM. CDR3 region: CASSFYSNEQYF. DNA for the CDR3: TGTGCCAGCAGTTTTTACTCGAACGAGCAGTACTTC.

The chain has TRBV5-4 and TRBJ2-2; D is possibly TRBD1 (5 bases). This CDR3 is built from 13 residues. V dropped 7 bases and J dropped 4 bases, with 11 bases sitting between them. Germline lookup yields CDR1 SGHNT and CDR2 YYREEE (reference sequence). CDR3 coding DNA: TGTGCCAGCCGCCCAACAGGCACCGGGGAGCTGTTTTTT. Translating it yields CASRPTGTGELFF.